Included here is one T cell receptor (beta chain) sequence, with context. The sample originates from a study of T cell changes during pregnancy in multiple sclerosis. Measured with immunoSEQ multiplex PCR; TCRdb has only the in-frame clones, and not every one. The sample has about 36,000 clones, approximately 89% seen once. Trimming pared 4 bases from V and 5 bases from J, leaving 6 bases between. CDR1 is MNHEY, CDR2 SVGAGI, per germline. CDR3 length equals 13 residues. The material was CD4+ T cells from peripheral blood mononuclear cells, obtained after pregnancy. V is TRBV6-5 and J is TRBJ1-6; no definite D call. The TCR sequence derives from a female donor in good health, enrolled as a control in a pregnancy study. The CDR3 region has the DNA TGTGCCAGCAGTTCACTTCATAATTCACCCCTCCACTTT. Encoded protein: CASSSLHNSPLHF.